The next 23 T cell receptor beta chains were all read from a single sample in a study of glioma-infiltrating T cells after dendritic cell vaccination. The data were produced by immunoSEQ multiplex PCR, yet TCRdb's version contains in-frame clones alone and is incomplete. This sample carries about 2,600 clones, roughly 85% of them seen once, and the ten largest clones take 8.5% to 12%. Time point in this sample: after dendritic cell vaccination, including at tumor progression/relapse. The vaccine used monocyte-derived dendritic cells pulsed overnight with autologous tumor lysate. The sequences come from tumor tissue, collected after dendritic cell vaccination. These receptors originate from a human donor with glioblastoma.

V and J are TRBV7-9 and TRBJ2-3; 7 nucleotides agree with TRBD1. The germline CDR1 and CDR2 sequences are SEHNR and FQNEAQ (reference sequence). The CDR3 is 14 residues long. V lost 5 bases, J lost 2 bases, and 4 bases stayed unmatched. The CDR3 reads CASSPGQYTDTQYF. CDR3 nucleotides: TGTGCCAGCAGCCCGGGACAGTACACAGATACGCAGTATTTT.

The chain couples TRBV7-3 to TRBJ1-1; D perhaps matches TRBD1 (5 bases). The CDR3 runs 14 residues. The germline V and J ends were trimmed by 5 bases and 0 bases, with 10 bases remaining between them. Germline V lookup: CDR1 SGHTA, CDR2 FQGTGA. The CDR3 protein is CASSPGLMNTEAFF. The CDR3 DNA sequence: TGTGCCAGCAGCCCGGGACTTATGAACACTGAAGCTTTCTTT.

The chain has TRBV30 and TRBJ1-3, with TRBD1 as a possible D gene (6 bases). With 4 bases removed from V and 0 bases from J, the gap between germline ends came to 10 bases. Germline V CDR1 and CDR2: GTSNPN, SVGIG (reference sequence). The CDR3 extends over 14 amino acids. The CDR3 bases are TGTGCCTGGAACAGGGCGAGCTCTGGAAACACCATATATTTT. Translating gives CAWNRASSGNTIYF.

DNA for the CDR3: TGTGCCAGCAGCTTAGCTGGGGCAGGACCATTCTCCTACGAGCAGTACTTC. It codes for CASSLAGAGPFSYEQYF. The rearrangement joins TRBV7-8 to TRBJ2-7; D is perhaps TRBD1 (5 bases). CDR3 length equals 17 residues. The germline V and J ends were trimmed by 0 bases and 0 bases, with 15 bases remaining between them. Germline lookup yields CDR1 SGHVS and CDR2 FQNEAQ.

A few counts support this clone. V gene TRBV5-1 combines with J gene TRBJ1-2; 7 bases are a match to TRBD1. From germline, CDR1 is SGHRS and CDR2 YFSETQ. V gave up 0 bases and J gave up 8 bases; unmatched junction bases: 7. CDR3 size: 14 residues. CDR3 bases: TGCGCCAGCAGCTTGGGTTCCGGGACAGAGGGCTACACCTTC. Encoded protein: CASSLGSGTEGYTF. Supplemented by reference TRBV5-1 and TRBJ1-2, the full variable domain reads KAGVTQTPRYLIKTRGQQVTLSCSPISGHRSVSWYQQTPGQGLQFLFEYFSETQRNKGNFPGRFSGRQFSNSRSEMNVSTLELGDSALYLCASSLGSGTEGYTFGSGTRLTVV.

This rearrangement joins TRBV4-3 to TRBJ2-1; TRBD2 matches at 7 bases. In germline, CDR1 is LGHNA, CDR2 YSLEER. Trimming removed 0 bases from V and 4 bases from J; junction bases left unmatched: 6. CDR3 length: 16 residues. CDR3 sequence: CASSQERLAEYNEQFF. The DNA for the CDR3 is TGCGCCAGCAGCCAAGAAAGGCTAGCGGAGTACAATGAGCAGTTCTTC.

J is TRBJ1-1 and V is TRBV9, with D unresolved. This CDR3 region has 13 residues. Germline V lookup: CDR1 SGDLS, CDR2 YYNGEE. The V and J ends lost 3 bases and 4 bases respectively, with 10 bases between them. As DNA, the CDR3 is TGTGCCAGCAGCGCCACAACCCCCACTGAAGCTTTCTTT. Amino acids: CASSATTPTEAFF.

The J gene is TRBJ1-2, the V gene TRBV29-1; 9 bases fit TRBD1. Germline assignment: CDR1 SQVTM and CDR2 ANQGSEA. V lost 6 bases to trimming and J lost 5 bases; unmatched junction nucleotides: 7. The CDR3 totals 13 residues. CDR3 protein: CSVAVDRGYGYTF. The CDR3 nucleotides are TGCAGCGTGGCCGTGGACAGGGGATATGGCTACACCTTC.

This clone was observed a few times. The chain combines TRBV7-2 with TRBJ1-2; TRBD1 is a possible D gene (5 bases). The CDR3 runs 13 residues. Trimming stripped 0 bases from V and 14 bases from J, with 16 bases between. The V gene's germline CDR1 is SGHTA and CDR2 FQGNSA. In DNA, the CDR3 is TGTGCCAGCAGCTTAGCCCCCCTTCAGGGTAGGACCTTC. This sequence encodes CASSLAPLQGRTF. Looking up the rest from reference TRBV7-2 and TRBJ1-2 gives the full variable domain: GAGVSQSPSNKVTEKGKDVELRCDPISGHTALYWYRQSLGQGLEFLIYFQGNSAPDKSGLPSDRFSAERTGGSVSTLTIQRTQQEDSAVYLCASSLAPLQGRTFGSGTRLTVV.

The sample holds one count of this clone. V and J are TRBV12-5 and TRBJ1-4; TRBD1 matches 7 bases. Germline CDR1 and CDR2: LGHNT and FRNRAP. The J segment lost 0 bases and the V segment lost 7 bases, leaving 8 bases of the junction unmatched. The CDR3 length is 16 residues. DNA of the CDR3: TGTGCTAGTGCCCCGGGACAGACAGCAACTAATGAAAAACTGTTTTTT. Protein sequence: CASAPGQTATNEKLFF.

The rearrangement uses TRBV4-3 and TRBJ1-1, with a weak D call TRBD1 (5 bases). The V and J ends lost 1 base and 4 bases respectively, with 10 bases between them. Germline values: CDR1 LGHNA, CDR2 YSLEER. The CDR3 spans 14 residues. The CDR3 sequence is CASSQARRGTEAFF. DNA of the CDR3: TGCGCCAGCAGCCAAGCGCGGAGGGGCACTGAAGCTTTCTTT.

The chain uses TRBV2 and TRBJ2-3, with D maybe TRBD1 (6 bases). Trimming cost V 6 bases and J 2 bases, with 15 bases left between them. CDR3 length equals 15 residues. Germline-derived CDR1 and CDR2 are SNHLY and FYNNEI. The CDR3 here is CASSRDRINTDTQYF. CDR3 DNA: TGTGCCAGCAGCCGCGACAGGATAAACACAGATACGCAGTATTTT.

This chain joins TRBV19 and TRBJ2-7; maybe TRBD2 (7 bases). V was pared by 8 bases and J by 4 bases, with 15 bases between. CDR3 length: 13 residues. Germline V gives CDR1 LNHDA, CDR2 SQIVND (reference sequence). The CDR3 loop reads CASGGGAGYEQYF. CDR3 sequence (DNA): TGTGCCAGTGGTGGGGGGGCCGGGTACGAGCAGTACTTC.

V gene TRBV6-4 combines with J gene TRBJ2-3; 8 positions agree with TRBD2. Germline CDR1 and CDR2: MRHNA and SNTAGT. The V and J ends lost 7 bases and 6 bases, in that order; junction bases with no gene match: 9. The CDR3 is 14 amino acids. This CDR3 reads CASKSVAGTDTQYF. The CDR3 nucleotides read TGTGCCAGCAAATCGGTAGCGGGAACGGATACGCAGTATTTT.

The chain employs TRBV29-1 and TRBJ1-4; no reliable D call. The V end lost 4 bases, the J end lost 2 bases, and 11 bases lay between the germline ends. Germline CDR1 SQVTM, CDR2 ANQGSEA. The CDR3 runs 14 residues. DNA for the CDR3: TGCAGCGTTGGCGGTCGTAGGACTAATGAAAAACTGTTTTTT. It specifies CSVGGRRTNEKLFF.

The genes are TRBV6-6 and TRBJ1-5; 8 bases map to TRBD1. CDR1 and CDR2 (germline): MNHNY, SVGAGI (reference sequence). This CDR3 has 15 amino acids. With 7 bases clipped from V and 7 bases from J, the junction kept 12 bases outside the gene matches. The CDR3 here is CASIGQGGVYQPQHF. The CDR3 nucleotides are TGTGCCAGCATTGGACAGGGTGGTGTATACCAGCCCCAGCATTTT.

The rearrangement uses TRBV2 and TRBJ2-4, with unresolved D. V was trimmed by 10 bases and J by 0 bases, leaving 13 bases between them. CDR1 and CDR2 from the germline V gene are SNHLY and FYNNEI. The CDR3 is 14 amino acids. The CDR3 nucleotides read TGTGCCATCCAGGTTGATACAGCCAAAAACATTCAGTACTTC. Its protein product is CAIQVDTAKNIQYF.

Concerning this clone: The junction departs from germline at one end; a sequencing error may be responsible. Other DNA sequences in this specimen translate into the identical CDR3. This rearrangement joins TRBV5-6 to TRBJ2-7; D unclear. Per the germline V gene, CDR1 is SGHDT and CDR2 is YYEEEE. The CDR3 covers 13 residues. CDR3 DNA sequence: TGTGCCAGTAGCTTGCCCCACACCTACGAGCAGTACTTC. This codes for CASSLPHTYEQYF.

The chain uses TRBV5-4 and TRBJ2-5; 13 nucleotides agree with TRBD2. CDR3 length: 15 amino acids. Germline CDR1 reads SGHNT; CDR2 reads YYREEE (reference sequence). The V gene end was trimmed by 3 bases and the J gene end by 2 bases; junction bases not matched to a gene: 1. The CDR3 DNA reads TGTGCCAGCAGCTGGACTAGCGGGGGTCAAGAGACCCAGTACTTC. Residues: CASSWTSGGQETQYF.

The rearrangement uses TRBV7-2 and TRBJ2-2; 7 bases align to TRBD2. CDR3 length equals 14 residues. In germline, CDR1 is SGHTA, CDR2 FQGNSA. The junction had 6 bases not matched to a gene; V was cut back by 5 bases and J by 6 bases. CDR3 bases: TGTGCCAGCAGCCGTCAGGGAGGGGCCGGGGAGCTGTTTTTT. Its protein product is CASSRQGGAGELFF.

For the CDR3, the DNA is TGCGCCAGCAGCTTGGACCCCTCCCGGGGGGCCTCGGGCAATGAGCAGTTCTTC. It specifies CASSLDPSRGASGNEQFF. V usage is TRBV5-1 and J usage is TRBJ2-1; D may be TRBD2 (7 bases). CDR1 and CDR2 from the germline V gene are SGHRS and YFSETQ. This CDR3 contains 18 residues. Trimming stripped 0 bases from V and 6 bases from J, with 22 bases between.

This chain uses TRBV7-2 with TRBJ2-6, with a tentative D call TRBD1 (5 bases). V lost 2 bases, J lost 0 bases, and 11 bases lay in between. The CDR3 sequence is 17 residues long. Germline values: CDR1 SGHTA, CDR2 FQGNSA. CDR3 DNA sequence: TGTGCCAGCAGCTTACCAGGGATCCTCTCTGGGGCCAACGTCCTGACTTTC. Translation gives CASSLPGILSGANVLTF.

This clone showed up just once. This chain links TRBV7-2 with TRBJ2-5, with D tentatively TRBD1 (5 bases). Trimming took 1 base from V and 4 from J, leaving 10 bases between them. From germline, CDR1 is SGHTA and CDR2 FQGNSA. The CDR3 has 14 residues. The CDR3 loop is CASSLVSGPETQYF. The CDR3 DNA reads TGTGCCAGCAGCTTAGTTTCAGGGCCAGAGACCCAGTACTTC.